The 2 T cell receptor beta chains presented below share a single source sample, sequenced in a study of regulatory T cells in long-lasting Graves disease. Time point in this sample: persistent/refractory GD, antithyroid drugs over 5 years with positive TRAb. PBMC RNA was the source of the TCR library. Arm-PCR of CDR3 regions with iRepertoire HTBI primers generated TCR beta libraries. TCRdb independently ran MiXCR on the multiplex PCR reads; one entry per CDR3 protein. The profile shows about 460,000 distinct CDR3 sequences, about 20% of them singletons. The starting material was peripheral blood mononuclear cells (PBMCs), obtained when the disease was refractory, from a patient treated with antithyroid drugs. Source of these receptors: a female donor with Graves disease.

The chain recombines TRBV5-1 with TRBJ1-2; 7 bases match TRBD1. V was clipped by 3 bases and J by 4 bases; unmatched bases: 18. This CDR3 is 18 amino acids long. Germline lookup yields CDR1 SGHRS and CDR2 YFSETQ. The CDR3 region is CASSSGWDSSITFYGYTF. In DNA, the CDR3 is TGCGCCAGCAGCTCCGGCTGGGACAGCTCAATAACCTTCTATGGCTACACCTTC.

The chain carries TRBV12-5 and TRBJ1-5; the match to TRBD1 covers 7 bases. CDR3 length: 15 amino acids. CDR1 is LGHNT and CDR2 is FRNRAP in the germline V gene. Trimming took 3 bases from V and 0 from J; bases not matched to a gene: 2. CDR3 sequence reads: CASGFGDSSNQPQHF. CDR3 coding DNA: TGTGCTAGTGGTTTTGGGGACAGTAGCAATCAGCCCCAGCATTTT.